A single sample gave rise to the 27 T cell receptor beta chains below, sequenced in a study of identical twins. TCRdb analysed the 5' RACE reads with MiXCR anew, one entry per CDR3 protein. This table has nearly 900,000 distinct CDR3 sequences, about 12% appearing once. This same sample was also part of a study on yellow fever vaccine responses in identical twins.

Sequences were obtained from PBMCs. The receptors were sampled from a woman aged 18-30 years in good health.

This clonotype was counted ten times or more. V usage is TRBV6-2 or TRBV6-3 and J usage is TRBJ1-2; D gene uncertain. Per the germline V gene, CDR1 is MNHEY and CDR2 is SVGEGT. Between the trimmed V and J ends, which lost 0 bases and 3 bases, there was a span of 5 bases. This CDR3 contains 13 residues. CDR3 loop: CASSYSEDYGYTF. CDR3 DNA sequence: TGTGCCAGCAGTTACTCGGAAGACTATGGCTACACCTTC.

The chain employs TRBV7-4 and TRBJ2-5, with D perhaps matching TRBD2 (6 bases). The germline V gene has CDR1 SGHVT and CDR2 SQSDAQ. The germline V and J ends were trimmed by 2 bases and 2 bases, with 18 bases remaining between them. This CDR3 region has 17 residues. The CDR3 loop reads CASSLRDFRAIQETQYF. The CDR3 DNA follows: TGTGCCAGCAGCTTAAGGGACTTCCGGGCAATACAAGAGACCCAGTACTTC.

This clonotype has only a few counts. This chain connects TRBV6-4 to TRBJ2-1; 7 bases align to TRBD2. The CDR3 covers 15 residues. Per the germline V gene, CDR1 is MRHNA and CDR2 is SNTAGT. The ends lost 6 bases at V and 5 bases at J; junction bases unmatched: 10. The DNA of the CDR3 is TGTGCCAGCAGCCCCGGTCTAGCGGCAAACAATGAGCAGTTCTTC. Translating it yields CASSPGLAANNEQFF.

This clonotype has a handful of counts. The gene calls are TRBV20-1 and TRBJ1-1; the D gene is possibly TRBD1 (6 bases). Germline V lookup: CDR1 DFQATT, CDR2 SNEGSKA (reference sequence). V lost 1 base and J lost 8, with 20 bases in between. The CDR3 consists of 15 residues. The CDR3 spells CSARGGDKAGSEAFF. The CDR3 nucleotides read TGCAGTGCTAGAGGCGGGGACAAGGCAGGGTCCGAAGCTTTCTTT.

As concerns this clonotype: Compared with germline, one end of the junction differs, possibly owing to a read error. The CDR3 DNA sequence: TGTGCCAGCAGTCTAGGACAGGGGGCGAACGAGCAGTACTTC. As protein: CASSLGQGANEQYF. The rearrangement joins TRBV5-1 to TRBJ2-7; the match to TRBD1 covers 11 bases. CDR1 SGHRS and CDR2 YFSETQ come from the germline V gene. This CDR3 contains 14 residues.

This clonotype was counted ten times or more. This chain connects TRBV6-5 to TRBJ2-7; 11 bases agree with TRBD1. Germline CDR1 is MNHEY and CDR2 is SVGAGI. The CDR3 has 15 amino acids. The V segment lost 2 bases and the J segment 4 bases; nucleotides outside the gene matches: 4. Written as DNA, the CDR3 is TGTGCCAGCAGTTACCGGGACAGGGGGGTTTACGAGCAGTACTTC. This encodes CASSYRDRGVYEQYF.

This clonotype has a handful of counts. The chain combines TRBV20-1 with TRBJ2-7, with D unresolved. V dropped 3 bases and J dropped 4 bases, with 7 bases sitting between them. Germline V gene data show CDR1 as DFQATT and CDR2 as SNEGSKA (reference sequence). This CDR3 has 11 amino acids. CDR3 protein: CSASRVYEQYF. The CDR3, as DNA: TGCAGTGCTAGTAGGGTTTACGAGCAGTACTTC.

This clonotype has just a few counts. The chain joins TRBV7-2 to TRBJ1-2; D is unresolved. Looked up from germline, CDR1 is SGHTA and CDR2 is FQGNSA. Trimming left V 1 base short and J 5 bases short, with 14 bases between. CDR3 length: 15 residues. This chain's CDR3 is CASSLDSSVLYGYTF. CDR3 sequence (DNA): TGTGCCAGCAGCTTAGATAGTTCAGTTCTATATGGCTACACCTTC.

This clonotype was seen a few times. The gene calls are TRBV25-1 and TRBJ2-7; tentative D call: TRBD2 (7 bases). The V and J ends lost 4 bases and 2 bases respectively, with 18 bases between them. The CDR3 spans 16 residues. Germline lookup yields CDR1 MGHDK and CDR2 SYGVNS. The CDR3 DNA sequence: TGTGCCAGCAGTGCCCCGGGGGGCCGGTATCCCTACGAGCAGTACTTC. Translated: CASSAPGGRYPYEQYF.

This clonotype has more than one count but fewer than ten. The chain joins TRBV4-2 to TRBJ1-3; D perhaps matches TRBD1 (5 bases). The germline V and J ends were trimmed by 4 bases and 2 bases, with 12 bases remaining between them. Germline V gene lookup returns CDR1 LGHNA and CDR2 YNFKEQ. This CDR3 is 15 amino acids long. The DNA of the CDR3 is TGTGCCAGCAGCCCTCTGACAGAGGCTGGAAACACCATATATTTT. This sequence encodes CASSPLTEAGNTIYF.

A few counts support this clonotype. The chain joins TRBV7-9 to TRBJ2-2; 8 bases agree with TRBD2. CDR1 SEHNR and CDR2 FQNEAQ come from the germline V gene (reference sequence). With 5 bases clipped from V and 2 bases from J, the junction kept 10 bases outside the gene matches. The CDR3 sequence is 17 residues long. The chain's CDR3 is CASSAIKRESNTGELFF. Here the CDR3 DNA reads TGTGCCAGCAGCGCGATAAAGCGGGAGTCTAACACCGGGGAGCTGTTTTTT.

This clonotype has a handful of counts. The V and J genes are TRBV7-9 and TRBJ2-7; TRBD1 matches 10 bases. V dropped 7 bases and J dropped 1; count of bases not matched to a gene: 4. Germline assignment: CDR1 SEHNR and CDR2 FQNEAQ (reference sequence). The CDR3 has 14 amino acids. CDR3: CASNPGQGSYEQYF. CDR3 coding DNA: TGTGCCAGCAACCCGGGACAGGGGTCCTACGAGCAGTACTTC.

The chain employs TRBV6-1 and TRBJ2-7, with 9 bases lining up with TRBD2. The V and J ends lost 4 bases and 6 bases, in that order; junction bases with no gene match: 10. Looked up from germline, CDR1 is MNHNS and CDR2 is SASEGT. The CDR3 is 15 amino acids. The CDR3 DNA follows: TGTGCCAGCAGTGGGACTAGCGCGGGCCAGGGCGAGCAGTACGTC. This encodes CASSGTSAGQGEQYV.

This clonotype has more than one count but fewer than ten. The V and J genes are TRBV12-3 or TRBV12-4 and TRBJ2-2; D is ambiguous. The CDR3 runs to 14 residues. V was cut by 6 bases and J by 4 bases, with 12 bases left in between. CDR3 sequence reads: CASSPFRSTGELFF. Here the CDR3 DNA reads TGTGCCAGCAGCCCTTTCAGGAGCACCGGGGAGCTGTTTTTT.

This clonotype was seen a handful of times. The chain links TRBV20-1 to TRBJ2-3, with TRBD2 identical over 10 bases. The V gene end was trimmed by 3 bases and the J gene end by 6 bases; junction bases not matched to a gene: 12. The CDR3 is 16 amino acids. Germline V gene lookup returns CDR1 DFQATT and CDR2 SNEGSKA (reference sequence). The CDR3: CSARILSASGSDTQYF. CDR3 in DNA: TGCAGTGCTAGGATCCTCTCGGCTAGCGGGAGCGATACGCAGTATTTT.

This clonotype was seen a handful of times. The rearrangement uses TRBV20-1 and TRBJ2-2; perhaps TRBD2 as D (5 bases). Trimming took off 3 bases at V and 0 bases at J, with 11 bases between the two ends. Looked up from germline, CDR1 is DFQATT and CDR2 is SNEGSKA (reference sequence). The CDR3 sequence is 15 residues long. The CDR3 DNA reads TGCAGTGCTAGTGGCGGGCGGGCGAACACCGGGGAGCTGTTTTTT. As protein: CSASGGRANTGELFF.

The chain couples TRBV10-3 to TRBJ2-1; the D gene is possibly TRBD2 (5 bases). The V end lost 6 bases, the J end lost 9 bases, and 12 bases lay between the germline ends. The CDR3 has 12 amino acids. Germline lookup yields CDR1 ENHRY and CDR2 SYGVKD. The DNA of the CDR3 is TGTGCCATCAGCCACCCTCGGGGTGAGCAGTTCTTC. Amino acids: CAISHPRGEQFF.

The table lists this clonotype with many counts. This chain links TRBV6-5 with TRBJ1-1; 7 nucleotides match TRBD1. The V and J ends lost 2 bases and 0 bases, in that order; junction bases with no gene match: 3. Looked up from germline, CDR1 is MNHEY and CDR2 is SVGAGI. This CDR3 has 15 amino acids. The CDR3 nucleotides are TGTGCCAGCAGTTACGTGGGACAGATGAACACTGAAGCTTTCTTT. Protein sequence: CASSYVGQMNTEAFF.

The table lists this clonotype with many counts. The chain joins TRBV10-3 to TRBJ1-1; 11 bases match TRBD1. Per germline, CDR1 ENHRY and CDR2 SYGVKD. This CDR3 contains 15 residues. Germline trimming cut 1 base from V and 3 bases from J; bases unmatched to any gene: 1. This CDR3 is CAISELGQGDTEAFF. CDR3 sequence (DNA): TGTGCCATCAGTGAGTTGGGACAGGGGGACACTGAAGCTTTCTTT.

The CDR3, as DNA: TGTGCCAGCAGCCCGCACCACCTTCCCGGGGGACTAGCGGGAGCGTACGAGCAGTACTTC. It encodes CASSPHHLPGGLAGAYEQYF. This chain links TRBV6-2 or TRBV6-3 with TRBJ2-7; 14 bases are a match to TRBD2. The germline V gene has CDR1 MNHEY and CDR2 SVGEGT. Unmatched junction bases numbered 20, after V lost 6 bases and J lost 4 bases. CDR3 length equals 20 residues.

This clonotype was observed at least ten times. The chain links TRBV12-3 or TRBV12-4 to TRBJ2-7; D possibly uses TRBD1 or TRBD2 (5 bases each). Trimming shortened V by 5 bases and J by 2 bases, and 16 bases separated the two germline ends. This CDR3 is built from 15 residues. CDR3 loop: CASSPGTKIPYEQYF. DNA for the CDR3: TGTGCCAGCAGTCCCGGGACCAAAATTCCCTACGAGCAGTACTTC.

The V call is TRBV6-2 or TRBV6-3, the J call TRBJ2-1; no reliable D call. The CDR3 has 14 residues. V lost 2 bases, J lost 4 bases, and 9 bases lay in between. Germline V gene lookup returns CDR1 MNHEY and CDR2 SVGEGT. This chain's CDR3 is CASSYASKYNEQFF. CDR3 DNA sequence: TGTGCCAGCAGTTACGCCTCCAAGTACAATGAGCAGTTCTTC.

Only a few counts were recorded for this clonotype. V gene TRBV20-1 combines with J gene TRBJ1-2, with D possibly TRBD1 on 6 matching bases. In germline, CDR1 is DFQATT, CDR2 SNEGSKA (reference sequence). The CDR3 totals 16 residues. V was pared by 1 base and J by 2 bases, with 17 bases between. The CDR3 loop reads CSARGGGFGRNYGYTF. CDR3 in DNA: TGCAGTGCTAGAGGAGGGGGGTTCGGCCGGAACTATGGCTACACCTTC.

This clonotype came up many times. The chain has TRBV25-1 and TRBJ1-6; D remains unclear. CDR3 size: 15 residues. CDR1 is MGHDK and CDR2 is SYGVNS in the germline V gene. Trimming took off 3 bases at V and 7 bases at J, with 13 bases between the two ends. The CDR3 loop is CASSEGFVLNSPLHF. CDR3 DNA: TGTGCCAGCAGTGAGGGCTTTGTTTTGAATTCACCCCTCCACTTT.

A few counts support this clonotype. The chain has TRBV9 and TRBJ2-5; D is uncertain. This CDR3 comprises 13 residues. Trimming removed 3 bases from V and 2 bases from J, with 8 bases in between. Germline CDR1 is SGDLS and CDR2 is YYNGEE. CDR3 in amino acids: CASSASPQETQYF. The CDR3 nucleotides are TGTGCCAGCAGCGCCTCCCCTCAAGAGACCCAGTACTTC.

This clonotype has a count of ten or more. This chain uses TRBV18 with TRBJ2-3, with D unresolved. With 2 bases removed from V and 0 bases from J, the gap between germline ends came to 9 bases. This CDR3 has 15 amino acids. The V gene's germline CDR1 is KGHSH and CDR2 LQKENI. The CDR3 loop is CASSPSSPSTDTQYF. The CDR3, as DNA: TGTGCCAGCTCACCATCTTCTCCCAGCACAGATACGCAGTATTTT.

The chain has TRBV7-2 and TRBJ1-1; no reliable D call. The CDR3 consists of 15 residues. CDR1 is SGHTA, CDR2 FQGNSA, per germline. V dropped 5 bases and J dropped 0 bases, with 13 bases sitting between them. This CDR3 is CASSPGKGLNTEAFF. CDR3 bases: TGTGCCAGCAGCCCGGGGAAGGGCTTGAACACTGAAGCTTTCTTT.